Here is one T cell receptor beta chain with its context. Produced via immunoSEQ multiplex PCR; TCRdb's table is partial and in-frame only. The repertoire consists of approximately 49,000 clones, with more than 85% occurring once and the leading ten covering about 3.9%. These data originate in a study of technical replicates of blood from four donors. Unmatched junction bases numbered 3, after V lost 8 bases and J lost 4 bases. Germline CDR1 MGHDK, CDR2 SYGVNS. This CDR3 contains 13 residues. Sequences were obtained from PBMCs. V is TRBV25-1 and J is TRBJ2-7, with 12 bases fitting TRBD1. The origin of this receptor is a human donor in good health. Some clones in this sample may be carry-over from other donors' samples. The CDR3 sequence: CASRDRGLYEQYF. DNA of the CDR3: TGTGCCAGCCGGGACAGGGGGCTATACGAGCAGTACTTC.